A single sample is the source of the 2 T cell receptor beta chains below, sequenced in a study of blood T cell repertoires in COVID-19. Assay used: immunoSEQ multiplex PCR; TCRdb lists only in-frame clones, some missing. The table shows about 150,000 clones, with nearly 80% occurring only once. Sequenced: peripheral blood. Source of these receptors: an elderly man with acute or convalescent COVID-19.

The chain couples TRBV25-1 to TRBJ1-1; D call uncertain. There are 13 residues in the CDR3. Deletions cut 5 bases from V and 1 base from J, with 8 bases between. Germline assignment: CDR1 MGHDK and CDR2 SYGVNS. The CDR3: CASSKAGNTEAFF. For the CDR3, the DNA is TGTGCCAGCAGTAAAGCAGGGAACACTGAAGCTTTCTTT.

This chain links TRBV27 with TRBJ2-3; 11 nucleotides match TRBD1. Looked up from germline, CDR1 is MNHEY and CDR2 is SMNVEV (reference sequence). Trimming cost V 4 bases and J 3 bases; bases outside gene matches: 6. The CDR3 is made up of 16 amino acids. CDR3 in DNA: TGTGCCAGCAGTTCCCCCGGGACAGGGGGAACAGATACGCAGTATTTT. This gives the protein CASSSPGTGGTDTQYF.